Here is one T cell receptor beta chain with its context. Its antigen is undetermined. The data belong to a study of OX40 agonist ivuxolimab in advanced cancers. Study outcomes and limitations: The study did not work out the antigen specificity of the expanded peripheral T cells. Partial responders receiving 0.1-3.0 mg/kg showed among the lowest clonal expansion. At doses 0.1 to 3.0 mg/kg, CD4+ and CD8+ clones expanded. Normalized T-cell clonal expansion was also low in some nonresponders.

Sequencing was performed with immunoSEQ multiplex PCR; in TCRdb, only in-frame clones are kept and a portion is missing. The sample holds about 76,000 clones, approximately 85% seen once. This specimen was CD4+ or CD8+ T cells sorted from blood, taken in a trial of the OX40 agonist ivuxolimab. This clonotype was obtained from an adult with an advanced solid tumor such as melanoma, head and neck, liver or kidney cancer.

The CDR3 DNA reads as TGTGCCAGCAGCCTCCTCTTGCAAGGGGGGGTGATAGATACGCAGTATTTT. Protein: CASSLLLQGGVIDTQYF. This rearrangement joins TRBV14 to TRBJ2-3; D might be TRBD2 (7 bases). Deletions cut 4 bases from V and 5 bases from J, with 22 bases between. The germline V gene encodes CDR1 SGHDN and CDR2 FVKESK. This CDR3 is 17 amino acids long. The full variable domain, completed using reference TRBV14 and TRBJ2-3, is EAGVTQFPSHSVIEKGQTVTLRCDPISGHDNLYWYRRVMGKEIKFLLHFVKESKQDESGMPNNRFLAERTGGTYSTLKVQPAELEDSGVYFCASSLLLQGGVIDTQYFGPGTRLTVL.